This T cell receptor (beta chain) was identified during a study of post-analysis software for immune sequencing data. Broader study findings: TRBV segments more frequent in patients than in controls numbered roughly 5 and included TRBV5-6, TRBV5-1 and TRBV20-1.

cDNA libraries of TCR beta carried unique molecular identifiers. TCRdb re-derived calls from the PCR reads in MiXCR, one entry per CDR3 protein. The sample has 600,000 to 700,000 distinct CDR3 sequences, 55% to 60% seen once. Germline V CDR1 and CDR2: DFQATT, SNEGSKA (reference sequence). Deletions cut 1 base from V and 2 bases from J, with 8 bases between. The CDR3 has 13 residues. As for this clonotype: Its specificity is unknown.

The gene calls are TRBV20-1 and TRBJ1-1; D is unresolved. The sequence was collected from a girl aged 2 to 10 with multiple sclerosis. Sequenced sample: blood. CDR3 nucleotide sequence: TGCAGTGCTAGAGCGTCCACCAACACTGAAGCTTTCTTT. Its protein product is CSARASTNTEAFF.